These T cell receptor beta chains were read from a single sample in a study of T-cell reconstitution after alpha-beta-depleted transplantation in children. TCRdb itself ran the PCR reads through MiXCR, one entry per CDR3 protein. The table has about 1,000,000 distinct CDR3 sequences, roughly 31% seen once. The sample consisted of PBMCs, mostly from graft donor cells, taken 360 days after TCRalphabeta/CD19-depleted stem cell transplant. Every receptor here comes from a boy under two years old who had a stem cell transplant for SCID, so the T cells may come from the graft donor. CDR3s include the opening cysteine and the closing phenylalanine or tryptophan. A D gene is named only where the DNA matches it firmly. Size is stated for part of the rows, as once, few or many counts, or as a class when the clone is expanded.

d_call,clone_size,v_call,j_call,cdr3_length,cdr3_nt,cdr3_aa
NA,few,TRBV5-5,TRBJ2-7,14,TGTGCCAGCAGCTTAGGACAACCCTCCTACGAGCAGTACTTC,CASSLGQPSYEQYF
NA,NA,TRBV29-1,TRBJ2-1,13,TGCGGGCCCGGGACGGCCTTCTACAATGAGCAGTTCTTC,CGPGTAFYNEQFF
TRBD1,NA,TRBV6-2/TRBV6-3,TRBJ1-5,15,TGTGCCAGCAGTCTTTATGCAGGGGGCGGACAGCCCCAGCATTTT,CASSLYAGGGQPQHF
NA,NA,TRBV27,TRBJ2-5,15,TGTGCCAGCAGACCACAGACAGTTCTCACAGAGACCCAGTACTTC,CASRPQTVLTETQYF
NA,NA,TRBV12-3/TRBV12-4,TRBJ2-1,14,TGTGCCAGCAGTTACCCCGGGGACCACAATGAGCAGTTCTTC,CASSYPGDHNEQFF
TRBD2,few,TRBV7-2,TRBJ2-7,15,TGTGCCAGCAGCTTATCGGCGGGGGACTCCTACGAGCAGTACTTC,CASSLSAGDSYEQYF
TRBD2,NA,TRBV12-3/TRBV12-4,TRBJ2-1,15,TGTGCCAGCAGTTTACGAGCGGGGGGGCACAATGAGCAGTTCTTC,CASSLRAGGHNEQFF
NA,few,TRBV20-1,TRBJ2-5,16,TGCAGTGCTATTAAAGGCCCCTTCTCCCCTCAAGAGACCCAGTACTTC,CSAIKGPFSPQETQYF
NA,NA,TRBV4-1,TRBJ2-2,14,TGCGCCAGCAGCCAAGCAGTCGGTACCGGGGAGCTGTTTTTT,CASSQAVGTGELFF
NA,many,TRBV7-3,TRBJ2-2,17,TGTGCCAGCAGCTTTGGTCACGGGAACTCGAACACCGGGGAGCTGTTTTTT,CASSFGHGNSNTGELFF
NA,few,TRBV7-8,TRBJ2-3,17,TGTGCCAGCAGCTTAAACCTAGCGACTATTACCACAGATACGCAGTATTTT,CASSLNLATITTDTQYF
NA,few,TRBV29-1,TRBJ2-1,14,TGCAGCGGTCGGGGCCCGTCCTCCTACAATGAGCAGTTCTTC,CSGRGPSSYNEQFF
TRBD2,few,TRBV2,TRBJ2-1,15,TGTGCCAGCAGTGATTCGTTGACTAGCACAAATGAGCAGTTCTTC,CASSDSLTSTNEQFF
NA,few,TRBV20-1,TRBJ2-1,15,TGCAGTGCTAGAGATTCTGGGACTCCCTACAATGAGCAGTTCTTC,CSARDSGTPYNEQFF
TRBD1,NA,TRBV12-3/TRBV12-4,TRBJ1-2,15,TGTGCCAGCAGATCCCCGGGACAGGGTTCTGGCGGCTACACCTTC,CASRSPGQGSGGYTF
TRBD1,NA,TRBV20-1,TRBJ2-1,16,TGCAGTGCTAGAGGAGGGGGCGCCATCTCCTACAATGAGCAGTTCTTC,CSARGGGAISYNEQFF
TRBD2,few,TRBV20-1,TRBJ2-1,14,TGCAGTGCTCGAATAGCGGGGTTTAGGGATGAGCAGTTCTTC,CSARIAGFRDEQFF
NA,few,TRBV10-2,TRBJ2-7,14,TGCGCCACCTCTTTCTCCCTAAGCTCCTACGAGCAGTACTTC,CATSFSLSSYEQYF
NA,NA,TRBV5-5,TRBJ1-1,15,TGTGCCAGCAGCCAGCTAGCTATGCCTCCTACTGAAGCTTTCTTT,CASSQLAMPPTEAFF
NA,few,TRBV5-1,TRBJ1-2,15,TGCGCCAGCAGCTGGGGGGGCGGTGGTCGCTATGGCTACACCTTC,CASSWGGGGRYGYTF
TRBD2,NA,TRBV2,TRBJ2-3,17,TGTGCCAGCAGTGAGGTCGGGGTAGGACTAGAGGCGGATACGCAGTATTTT,CASSEVGVGLEADTQYF
TRBD1,few,TRBV12-3/TRBV12-4,TRBJ1-1,16,TGTGCCAGCAGTTCCCCCGACAGGGGTGGGAGGACTGAAGCTTTCTTT,CASSSPDRGGRTEAFF
NA,NA,TRBV7-9,TRBJ2-2,15,TGTGCCAGCAGCTTATTGCAGATGAACACCGGGGAGCTGTTTTTT,CASSLLQMNTGELFF
TRBD1,few,TRBV29-1,TRBJ1-1,15,TGCAGCGACGAAGGACAGGGGAGGTGGGTGTTAATGACTTTCTTT,CSDEGQGRWVLMTFF
TRBD2,few,TRBV28,TRBJ2-3,18,TGTGCCAGCAGTTTACCCGCGGCTAGCGGGGGCCCGCCAGATACGCAGTATTTT,CASSLPAASGGPPDTQYF
TRBD2,NA,TRBV7-8,TRBJ2-1,16,TGTGCCAGCAGCTCCCAGAAGGGCGGGGGGGCAGATGAGCAGTTCTTC,CASSSQKGGGADEQFF
NA,NA,TRBV7-9,TRBJ1-4,12,TGTGCCAGCAGCTCAGTGATGGGGGGACTGTTTTTT,CASSSVMGGLFF
NA,NA,TRBV5-1,TRBJ1-1,14,TGCGCCAGCAGCTTGGCCTATGAGGGGGCTGAAGCTTTCTTT,CASSLAYEGAEAFF
NA,NA,TRBV12-3/TRBV12-4,TRBJ2-5,14,TGTGCCAGCAGGGACGGGACTTATGGAGAGACCCAGTACTTC,CASRDGTYGETQYF
NA,few,TRBV4-1,TRBJ2-2,12,TGCGCCAGCAGCCATGGTAGCGGGGAGCTGTTTTTT,CASSHGSGELFF
NA,few,TRBV9,TRBJ2-7,15,TGTGCCAGCAGCGTAGAGAGGGGACCTACCTACGAGCAGTACTTC,CASSVERGPTYEQYF
TRBD1,NA,TRBV29-1,TRBJ2-3,14,TGCAGCGTCGTCCACAGGGGGGTGGGAGATACGCAGTATTTT,CSVVHRGVGDTQYF
NA,NA,TRBV19,TRBJ2-6,16,TGTGCCAGTAGTATTGGGCAGAGCTCTGGGGCCAACGTCCTGACTTTC,CASSIGQSSGANVLTF
TRBD1,NA,TRBV6-1,TRBJ2-7,15,TGTGCCAGCAGGACCCTTGGACAGGGTACCCACGAGCAGTACTTC,CASRTLGQGTHEQYF
NA,once,TRBV12-3/TRBV12-4,TRBJ1-6,14,TGTGCCAGCAGTTTAAGCCCCGCAGCTGTCTCCCTCCACTTT,CASSLSPAAVSLHF
NA,NA,TRBV4-1,TRBJ2-7,14,TGCGCCAGCAGCCAAGATCATGGAGGATACGAGCAGTACTTC,CASSQDHGGYEQYF
NA,few,TRBV5-1,TRBJ2-7,13,TGCGCCAGCGGGACAGCGGGCTCCTACGAGCAGTACTTC,CASGTAGSYEQYF
NA,few,TRBV5-1,TRBJ2-4,13,TGCGCCAGCAGCTTGGCACAGCTAGAGGATCAGTACTTC,CASSLAQLEDQYF
NA,NA,TRBV7-2,TRBJ2-1,17,TGTGCCAGCAGCTTAGGGTGGGGGGGGCCGTCCTACAATGAGCAGTTCTTC,CASSLGWGGPSYNEQFF
NA,NA,TRBV9,TRBJ1-2,14,TGTGCCAGCAGCGTAGTAGGGGTCGGCTATGGCTACACCTTC,CASSVVGVGYGYTF